These T cell receptor beta chains were read from a single sample in a study of T-cell memory formation after mild COVID-19. TCRdb reanalysed the 5' RACE reads using MiXCR and keeps one entry per CDR3 protein. This table has hundreds of thousands of distinct CDR3 sequences, approximately 15% appearing once. The specimen was PBMCs or a T cell subset sorted from them (not recorded which). The receptor set was obtained from a man younger than 30 who had mild COVID-19 (a few samples of this study predate the infection). Cell type and time point are not known. The CDR3 runs from the conserved cysteine through the conserved F or W. Each record gives: V gene, D gene, J gene, clone size, CDR3 DNA, CDR3 protein. The D gene is left open where the match is weak. Clone size is not always given. Where it is, it says once, few, many or a class for expanded clones.

v_gene: TRBV7-2
d_gene: NA
j_gene: TRBJ2-1
abundance: NA
CDR3nt: TGTGCCAGCAGCTCCCCTGCATATGGGGGGGCATACAATGAGCAGTTCTTC
CDR3aa: CASSSPAYGGAYNEQFF

v_gene: TRBV7-2
d_gene: TRBD2
j_gene: TRBJ2-3
abundance: NA
CDR3nt: TGTGCCAGCAGCCAGACTAGCGGGGGCCTCACAGATACGCAGTATTTT
CDR3aa: CASSQTSGGLTDTQYF

v_gene: TRBV7-8
d_gene: NA
j_gene: TRBJ1-1
abundance: NA
CDR3nt: TGTGCCAGCAGCTCACACTATGGGGACACTGAAGCTTTCTTT
CDR3aa: CASSSHYGDTEAFF

v_gene: TRBV19
d_gene: TRBD2
j_gene: TRBJ2-3
abundance: NA
CDR3nt: TGTGCCACCTCGACTAGCGACCTGAGAGATACGCAGTATTTT
CDR3aa: CATSTSDLRDTQYF

v_gene: TRBV5-6
d_gene: NA
j_gene: TRBJ2-2
abundance: NA
CDR3nt: TGTGCCAGCAGCAAGCCAAGGAATCGGGAGCTGTTTTTT
CDR3aa: CASSKPRNRELFF

v_gene: TRBV4-2
d_gene: NA
j_gene: TRBJ2-7
abundance: NA
CDR3nt: TGTGCCAGCAGCCAACAGCCAGTCTCAACGGGCTCCTACGAGCAGTACTTC
CDR3aa: CASSQQPVSTGSYEQYF

v_gene: TRBV19
d_gene: TRBD2
j_gene: TRBJ2-1
abundance: NA
CDR3nt: TGTGCCAGTAGTAGACTAGCCGGGGAGCAGTTCTTC
CDR3aa: CASSRLAGEQFF

v_gene: TRBV29-1
d_gene: NA
j_gene: TRBJ2-1
abundance: NA
CDR3nt: TGCAGCGTAGCAATGGTCAATGAGCAGTTCTTC
CDR3aa: CSVAMVNEQFF

v_gene: TRBV9
d_gene: NA
j_gene: TRBJ2-3
abundance: few
CDR3nt: TGTGCCAGCGCTCGGGACCACAGCACAGATACGCAGTATTTT
CDR3aa: CASARDHSTDTQYF

v_gene: TRBV10-3
d_gene: TRBD1
j_gene: TRBJ2-5
abundance: NA
CDR3nt: TGTGCCATCAGTGTGAACAGGGGTCAAGAGACCCAGTACTTC
CDR3aa: CAISVNRGQETQYF

v_gene: TRBV12-3/TRBV12-4
d_gene: TRBD2
j_gene: TRBJ2-3
abundance: many
CDR3nt: TGTGCCAGCAGTTTCGGGGGGGCCGGAGATACGCAGTATTTT
CDR3aa: CASSFGGAGDTQYF

v_gene: TRBV18
d_gene: NA
j_gene: TRBJ2-7
abundance: NA
CDR3nt: TGTGCCAGCTCAACCAAGGGAAGGGAGCAGTACTTC
CDR3aa: CASSTKGREQYF

v_gene: TRBV5-5
d_gene: NA
j_gene: TRBJ1-6
abundance: many
CDR3nt: TGTGCCAGCAGCTTTACAGGTTATAATTCACCCCTCCACTTT
CDR3aa: CASSFTGYNSPLHF

v_gene: TRBV2
d_gene: NA
j_gene: TRBJ1-2
abundance: NA
CDR3nt: TGTGCCAGCAGAGAGGGGGGCAGGTCATATGGCTACACCTTC
CDR3aa: CASREGGRSYGYTF

v_gene: TRBV6-2/TRBV6-3
d_gene: NA
j_gene: TRBJ1-2
abundance: NA
CDR3nt: TGTGCCAGCAGTCTCAAAGGGCGAGGCTACACCTTC
CDR3aa: CASSLKGRGYTF

v_gene: TRBV6-4
d_gene: TRBD1
j_gene: TRBJ2-5
abundance: NA
CDR3nt: TGTGCCAGCGGAAACACAGGGGGCCAAGAGACCCAGTACTTC
CDR3aa: CASGNTGGQETQYF

v_gene: TRBV29-1
d_gene: TRBD2
j_gene: TRBJ2-3
abundance: NA
CDR3nt: TGCAGCGCCTCGGGACTAGCGGGTGCAGATACGCAGTATTTT
CDR3aa: CSASGLAGADTQYF

v_gene: TRBV27
d_gene: TRBD1
j_gene: TRBJ1-1
abundance: NA
CDR3nt: TGTGCCAGCAGTTTAGCAGCGACAGGGGTAAACACTGAAGCTTTCTTT
CDR3aa: CASSLAATGVNTEAFF

v_gene: TRBV28
d_gene: NA
j_gene: TRBJ1-6
abundance: few
CDR3nt: TGTGCCAGCAAACCAGGGGCGTATTCTTCACCCCTCCACTTT
CDR3aa: CASKPGAYSSPLHF

v_gene: TRBV28
d_gene: NA
j_gene: TRBJ1-5
abundance: NA
CDR3nt: TGTGCCAGCAGTTTTTACCGGGACGCCGGGAAGCCCCAGCATTTT
CDR3aa: CASSFYRDAGKPQHF

v_gene: TRBV5-1
d_gene: NA
j_gene: TRBJ1-1
abundance: NA
CDR3nt: TGCGCCAGCAGCCAGACCGAGGCCGGGAACACTGAAGCTTTCTTT
CDR3aa: CASSQTEAGNTEAFF

v_gene: TRBV11-2
d_gene: TRBD1
j_gene: TRBJ1-2
abundance: NA
CDR3nt: TGTGCCAGCAGCGGGGCAGGGGGTCCTACTTATGGCTACACCTTC
CDR3aa: CASSGAGGPTYGYTF

v_gene: TRBV7-6
d_gene: NA
j_gene: TRBJ2-7
abundance: few
CDR3nt: TGTGCCAGCAGCCAACAGGGGGAGGGGTCCTACGAGCAGTACTTC
CDR3aa: CASSQQGEGSYEQYF

v_gene: TRBV5-1
d_gene: NA
j_gene: TRBJ2-3
abundance: many
CDR3nt: TGCGCCAGCAGCCCGGGATTACTCACAGATACGCAGTATTTT
CDR3aa: CASSPGLLTDTQYF

v_gene: TRBV12-3/TRBV12-4
d_gene: NA
j_gene: TRBJ1-3
abundance: few
CDR3nt: TGTGCCAGCAGGGACCATAGCTCTGGAAACACCATATATTTT
CDR3aa: CASRDHSSGNTIYF

v_gene: TRBV4-2
d_gene: NA
j_gene: TRBJ1-2
abundance: NA
CDR3nt: TGTGCCAGCAGCCAACGGCCAAGGGGTCTGGGTAACTATGGCTACACCTTC
CDR3aa: CASSQRPRGLGNYGYTF

v_gene: TRBV5-5
d_gene: NA
j_gene: TRBJ1-2
abundance: many
CDR3nt: TGTGCCAGCAGCCCCCGGGGTGCCCTGGACTATGGCTACACCTTC
CDR3aa: CASSPRGALDYGYTF